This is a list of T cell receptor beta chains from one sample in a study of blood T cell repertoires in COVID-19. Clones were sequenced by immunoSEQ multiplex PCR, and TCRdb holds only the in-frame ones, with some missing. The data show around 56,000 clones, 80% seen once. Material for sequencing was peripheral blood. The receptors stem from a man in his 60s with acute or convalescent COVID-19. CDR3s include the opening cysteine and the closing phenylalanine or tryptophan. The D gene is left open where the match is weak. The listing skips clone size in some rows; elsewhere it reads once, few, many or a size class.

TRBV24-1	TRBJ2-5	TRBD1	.	TGTGCCACCAGTGATTCCCGGGACAGGGGGCGGGAGACCCAGTACTTC	CATSDSRDRGRETQYF
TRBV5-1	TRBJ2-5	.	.	TGCGCCAGCAGCTTGGTCCCGGGGACCCAGTACTTC	CASSLVPGTQYF
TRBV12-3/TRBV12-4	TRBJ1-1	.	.	TGTGCCAGCAGTACTACAGGGAACACTGAAGCTTTCTTT	CASSTTGNTEAFF
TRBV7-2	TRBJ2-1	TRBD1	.	TGTGCCAGCAGCCCCTACAGGGGGAATGAGCAGTTCTTC	CASSPYRGNEQFF
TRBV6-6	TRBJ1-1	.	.	TGTGCCAGCAGTTACCTAGACAGTGGGGCTTTCTTT	CASSYLDSGAFF
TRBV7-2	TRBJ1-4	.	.	TGTGCCAGCAGCTTAGATGGCGGATCTAATGAAAAACTGTTTTTT	CASSLDGGSNEKLFF
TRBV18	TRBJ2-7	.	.	TGTGCCAGCTCACCACAAGCTTCCTACGAGCAGTACTTC	CASSPQASYEQYF
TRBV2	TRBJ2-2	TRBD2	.	TGTGCCAGCAAAATTACCGGGGGGTCCGGGGAGCTGTTTTTT	CASKITGGSGELFF
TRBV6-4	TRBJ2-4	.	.	TGTGCCAGTTGGAGGGGTGGAAACATTCAGTACTTC	CASWRGGNIQYF
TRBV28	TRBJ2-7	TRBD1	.	TGTGCCAGCAGTTCCTTTGACAGGGGAACGTACGAGCAGTACTTC	CASSSFDRGTYEQYF
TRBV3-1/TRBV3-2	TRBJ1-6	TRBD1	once	TGTGCCAGCAGCCATTTTCCCAGACAGGGATCGAATTCACCCCTCCACTTT	CASSHFPRQGSNSPLHF
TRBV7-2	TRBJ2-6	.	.	TGTGCCAGCAGCTTAGCGTCCAGTCCTGGGGCCAACGTCCTGACTTTC	CASSLASSPGANVLTF
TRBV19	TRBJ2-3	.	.	TGTGCCAGTAGTATGAGACAGCTTAGCACAGATACGCAGTATTTT	CASSMRQLSTDTQYF
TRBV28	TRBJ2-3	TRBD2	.	TGTGCCAGCAGAGCTACTAGCGGGGGGGCAGATACGCAGTATTTT	CASRATSGGADTQYF
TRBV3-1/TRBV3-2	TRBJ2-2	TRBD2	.	TGTGCCAGCAGCCAACTAGCGGGCACCGGGGAGCTGTTTTTT	CASSQLAGTGELFF
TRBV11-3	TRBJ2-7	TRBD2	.	TGTGCCAGCAGCCCTAGCGGGGGACTCTACGAGCAGTACTTC	CASSPSGGLYEQYF
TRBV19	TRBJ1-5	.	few	TGTGCCAGTAGTATGCTCGGGGTTGGGGATCAGCCCCAGCATTTT	CASSMLGVGDQPQHF
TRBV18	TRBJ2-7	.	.	TGTGCCAGCTCCTCAGGCGTCTCCTACGAGCAGTACTTC	CASSSGVSYEQYF
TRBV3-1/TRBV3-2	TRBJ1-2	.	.	TGTGCCAGCAGCCAAGGGCCTCAGGCTAACTATGGCTACACCTTC	CASSQGPQANYGYTF
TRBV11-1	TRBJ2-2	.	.	TGTGCCAGCAGCAACACAGGGCGAACCGGGGAGCTGTTTTTT	CASSNTGRTGELFF
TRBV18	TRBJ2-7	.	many	TGTGCCAGCTCACCACTCGGACAGACGGGTTACGAGCAGTACTTC	CASSPLGQTGYEQYF
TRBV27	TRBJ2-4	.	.	TGTGCCAGCAGTTTATATGGCAGGGGGGTTGTCAAAAACATTCAGTACTTC	CASSLYGRGVVKNIQYF
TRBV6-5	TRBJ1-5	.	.	TGTGCCAGCAGTTACTCGATAACAGGGAGTCAGCCCCAGCATTTT	CASSYSITGSQPQHF
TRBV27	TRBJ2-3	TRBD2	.	TGTGCCAGCAGTTTATTGACTAGCCCGGGGCATGATACGCAGTATTTT	CASSLLTSPGHDTQYF
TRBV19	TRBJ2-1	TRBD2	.	TGTGCCAGTAGTATAGTTTGGGGGGGCAATGAGCAGTTCTTC	CASSIVWGGNEQFF
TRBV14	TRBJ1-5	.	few	TGTGCCAGCAGCCAATACACGAATCAGCCCCAGCATTTT	CASSQYTNQPQHF
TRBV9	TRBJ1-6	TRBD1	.	TGTGCCAGCAGCTCCTGGGACAGGGATGGTTCACCCCTCCACTTT	CASSSWDRDGSPLHF
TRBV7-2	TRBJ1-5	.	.	TGTGCCAGCAGCTTACGCAGGTCCGGACAGCCCCAGCATTTT	CASSLRRSGQPQHF
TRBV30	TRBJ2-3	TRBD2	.	TGTGCCTCGGCCCGGGGGGGCCAGAGCACAGATACGCAGTATTTT	CASARGGQSTDTQYF
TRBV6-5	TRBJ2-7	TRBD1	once	TGTGCCAGCAGTTCAGGACAGGGAAATCTGTACGAGCAGTACTTC	CASSSGQGNLYEQYF
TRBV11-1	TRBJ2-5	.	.	TGTGCCAGCAGCTTCGGACTTCAAGAGACCCAGTACTTC	CASSFGLQETQYF
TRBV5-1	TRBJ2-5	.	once	TGCGCCAGCAGCTTGGCCGGCAGGGCCCGGTCCGGACAAGAGACCCAGTACTTC	CASSLAGRARSGQETQYF
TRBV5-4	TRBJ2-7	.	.	TGTGCCAGCAGCATCCCGGGTGGCTACAAGCAGTACTTC	CASSIPGGYKQYF
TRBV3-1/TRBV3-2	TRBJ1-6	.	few	TGTGCCAGCAGCCGCATCGGAGGGTCACCCCTCCACTTT	CASSRIGGSPLHF
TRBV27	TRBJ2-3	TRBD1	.	TGTGCCAGCAAGGGGGGACAGGGAACGAATACGCAGTATTTT	CASKGGQGTNTQYF
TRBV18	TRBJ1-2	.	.	TGTGCCAGCTCAACCGACAGTATGAACTATGGCTACACCTTC	CASSTDSMNYGYTF
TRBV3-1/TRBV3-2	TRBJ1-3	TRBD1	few	TGTGCCAGCAGCCATGATACCGGGACAGGGCTGCTCTCTGGAAACACCATATATTTT	CASSHDTGTGLLSGNTIYF
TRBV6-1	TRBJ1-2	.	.	TGTGCCAGCAGTGAGGGCCTAAGGGGGGGCTACACCTTC	CASSEGLRGGYTF
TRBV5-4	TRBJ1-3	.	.	TGTGCCAGCAGCTTTGCGGGGGGCGGAAACACCATATATTTT	CASSFAGGGNTIYF
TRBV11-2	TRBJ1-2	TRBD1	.	TGTGCCAGCAGCTTCGGACAGGGGGCGCATGGCTACACCTTC	CASSFGQGAHGYTF
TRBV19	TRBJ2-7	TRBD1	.	TGTGCCAGTAGTCGAGGACAGGGACCCTACGAGCAGTACTTC	CASSRGQGPYEQYF
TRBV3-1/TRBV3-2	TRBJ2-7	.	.	TGTGCCAGCAGCCAAGGGAGCTCCTACTACGAGCAGTACTTC	CASSQGSSYYEQYF
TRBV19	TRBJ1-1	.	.	TGTGCCAGTAGTACTCATTCGGGGGGGATGGCTGAAGCTTTCTTT	CASSTHSGGMAEAFF
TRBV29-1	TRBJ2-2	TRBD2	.	TGCAGCGTAGGCGGGGCGGGGGTCACCGGGGAGCTGTTTTTT	CSVGGAGVTGELFF
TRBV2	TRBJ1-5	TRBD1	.	TGTGCCAGCAGCGAAAAGGGGCTACAGGGGGCTCAGCCCCAGCATTTT	CASSEKGLQGAQPQHF
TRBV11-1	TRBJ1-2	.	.	TGTGCCAGCAGCTTATTACCTGAGCGGGGCTACACCTTC	CASSLLPERGYTF
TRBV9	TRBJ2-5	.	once	TGTGCCAGCAGCGGGGACACGGGGTCCCCCGGGGAGACCCAGTACTTC	CASSGDTGSPGETQYF
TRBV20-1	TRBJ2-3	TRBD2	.	TGCAGTGCTAGTCCTAGCGGCTATACGCAGTATTTT	CSASPSGYTQYF
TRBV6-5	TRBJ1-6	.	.	TGTGCCACGCACAAGCTAATAGGGGATAATTCACCCCTCCACTTT	CATHKLIGDNSPLHF
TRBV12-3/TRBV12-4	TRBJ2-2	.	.	TGTGCCAGCAGTTTAGGAGGGAAGGGGGAGCTGTTTTTT	CASSLGGKGELFF
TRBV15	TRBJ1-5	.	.	TGTGCCACCAGTGTCGGCAATCAGCCCCAGCATTTT	CATSVGNQPQHF
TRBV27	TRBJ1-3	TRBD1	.	TGTGCCAGCAGTCCCGAGGGACAGCTCTCTGGAAACACCATATATTTT	CASSPEGQLSGNTIYF